This TCR beta chain was sequenced in a study of blood T cell repertoires in COVID-19. Study-wide context: COVID-19 samples collected from the United States, Italy and Spain covered acute and convalescent phases. T cells, B-cell-depleted T cells, or PBMCs supplied cDNA or gDNA.

The CDR3 loop spans 12 amino acids. Deletions cut 4 bases from V and 3 bases from J, with 6 bases between. From germline, CDR1 is LNHDA and CDR2 SQIVND (reference sequence). Original processing notes: Researchers report that nucleated cell counts were estimated from reference gene primer amplification. Only in-frame clones appear in the TCRdb table, and some are missing; sequencing was by immunoSEQ multiplex PCR. V and J calls and clone size are copied from that table; D and trimming were computed from the DNA. The sample yields about 62,000 clones, around 86% seen once. The sequenced sample consisted of peripheral blood. The chain recombines TRBV19 with TRBJ1-1, with D hard to call. The sequence derives from a man aged 70 or older with acute or convalescent COVID-19. CDR3 coding DNA: TGTGCCAGTAGTAACTTCGACACTGAAGCTTTCTTT. Amino acid sequence: CASSNFDTEAFF.